A selection of T cell receptor beta chains follows, all from one sample in a study of Graves' ophthalmopathy and Graves' hyperthyroidism. TCRdb independently ran MiXCR on the multiplex PCR reads; one entry per CDR3 protein. This table holds 150,000 to 200,000 distinct CDR3 sequences, 35% to 45% found once. Sample: peripheral blood. The receptors shown here come from a man aged 25-45 years with Graves' ophthalmopathy. Each CDR3 is given with its conserved first and last residue. D genes are given only for firm matches. Size is stated for part of the rows, as once, few or many counts, or as a class when the clone is expanded.

>TRBV7-2|TRBJ2-7|-|-
TGTGCCAGCAGCTTAGTGGGGATGGGCGAGCAGTACTTC
CASSLVGMGEQYF
>TRBV7-2|TRBJ1-1|-|-
TGTGCCAGCAGATTAGACAGGACCACTGAAGCTTTCTTT
CASRLDRTTEAFF
>TRBV6-1|TRBJ2-5|-|-
TGTGCCAGCAGTACCTTCATTGCAGGGGTGAAAGAGACCCAGTACTTC
CASSTFIAGVKETQYF
>TRBV28|TRBJ2-2|-|-
TGTGCCAGCAGTTTAGCATCAAACCCAGCCGGGGAGCTGTTTTTT
CASSLASNPAGELFF
>TRBV6-5|TRBJ2-7|TRBD1|many
TGTGCCAGCACCAGGACAGGAGGACTGAACGAGCAGTACTTC
CASTRTGGLNEQYF
>TRBV6-2/TRBV6-3|TRBJ2-7|-|few
TGTGCCAGCAGCAGGACTGTTAACTACGAGCAGTACTTC
CASSRTVNYEQYF
>TRBV20-1|TRBJ1-5|-|many
TGCAGTGCCCCTCCCCGACGGAGCAATCAGCCCCAGCATTTT
CSAPPRRSNQPQHF
>TRBV28|TRBJ2-7|-|-
TGTGCCAGCAGCCGAACTTTCGCCGAGCAGTACTTC
CASSRTFAEQYF
>TRBV12-3/TRBV12-4|TRBJ1-6|TRBD1|-
TGTGCCAGCAGTTCACAGGGACAGACGAATTCACCCCTCCACTTT
CASSSQGQTNSPLHF
>TRBV7-8|TRBJ1-3|-|large
TGTGCCAGCAGCTTAGCGCTGGGGTGGATCTCTGGAAACACCATATATTTT
CASSLALGWISGNTIYF
>TRBV12-3/TRBV12-4|TRBJ1-1|-|-
TGTGCCAGCAGTTTAGGATACGGGCCCCCTGCTACTGAAGCTTTCTTT
CASSLGYGPPATEAFF
>TRBV28|TRBJ2-7|-|-
TGTGCCAGCAGTTTCAGAACAGGGCCAGGGGACGAGCAGTACTTC
CASSFRTGPGDEQYF
>TRBV20-1|TRBJ2-7|TRBD2|-
TGCAGTGAAAAGCGGGAGGGTCAAGAGCAGTACTTC
CSEKREGQEQYF
>TRBV6-2/TRBV6-3|TRBJ1-1|-|many
TGTGCCAGCAGTCCGATTTTGTTGACTGAAGCTTTCTTT
CASSPILLTEAFF
>TRBV6-2/TRBV6-3|TRBJ2-7|TRBD1|-
TGTGCCAGCAGTTACCTGGGACAGGGGTCCGCCGAGCAGTACTTC
CASSYLGQGSAEQYF
>TRBV28|TRBJ2-2|-|many
TGTGCCAGCAGTTTGGGGTTGCGAAGTACCGGGGAGCTGTTTTTT
CASSLGLRSTGELFF
>TRBV7-2|TRBJ2-7|TRBD1|many
TGTGCCAGCAGCCCCGCGGACAGGGGAAGTTTCGAGCAGTACTTC
CASSPADRGSFEQYF
>TRBV6-2/TRBV6-3|TRBJ2-1|TRBD1|-
TGTGCCAGCAGTACACGGACAGGGAAGTACAATGAGCAGTTCTTC
CASSTRTGKYNEQFF
>TRBV28|TRBJ1-1|-|many
TGTGCCAGCAGCCTGACCTCCTACACTGAAGCTTTCTTT
CASSLTSYTEAFF
>TRBV12-3/TRBV12-4|TRBJ1-1|TRBD1|many
TGTGCCAGCAGTTTCTCGACAGGGAGGAACACTGAAGCTTTCTTT
CASSFSTGRNTEAFF
>TRBV28|TRBJ2-3|-|many
TGTGCCAGCAGTTGGGGACTTTTAGATACGCAGTATTTT
CASSWGLLDTQYF
>TRBV2|TRBJ1-5|-|many
TGTGCCAGCAACGGACTTGGAGGCAATCAGCCCCAGCATTTT
CASNGLGGNQPQHF
>TRBV4-3|TRBJ2-2|-|many
TGCGCCAGCAGCCTTGGGCCCTCCGCCGGGGAGCTGTTTTTT
CASSLGPSAGELFF
>TRBV12-3/TRBV12-4|TRBJ1-1|-|many
TGTGCCAGCAGTTGGGTGCCGATGAACACTGAAGCTTTCTTT
CASSWVPMNTEAFF
>TRBV5-1|TRBJ2-7|-|-
TGCGCCAGCAGGTTATCCAGGGACTCCTACGAGCAGTACTTC
CASRLSRDSYEQYF
>TRBV12-3/TRBV12-4|TRBJ2-2|-|many
TGTGCCAGCAGTTTAAACAGTCGATACACCGGGGAGCTGTTTTTT
CASSLNSRYTGELFF
>TRBV20-1|TRBJ2-7|-|many
TGCAGTGCTAGAGATCTGAGATTAGGGGGGTTCGTGGGTTCCGAGCAGTACTTC
CSARDLRLGGFVGSEQYF
>TRBV28|TRBJ2-7|-|-
TGTGCCAGCTTCCCGCGGATCTCCTACGAGCAGTACTTC
CASFPRISYEQYF
>TRBV28|TRBJ2-5|-|few
TGTGCCAGCAGTTCCCGCGGGGCCCCTGGGGCCCAGTACTTC
CASSSRGAPGAQYF
>TRBV7-2|TRBJ1-1|-|-
TGTGCCAGCAGCCTGGCGCCCAGCAACACTGAAGCTTTCTTT
CASSLAPSNTEAFF
>TRBV6-4|TRBJ1-5|-|many
TGTGCCACGGGGGGGACCCTAACCGGTTATAGCAATCAGCCCCAGCATTTT
CATGGTLTGYSNQPQHF
>TRBV6-5|TRBJ1-1|-|few
TGTGCCAGCAGTTCCCGACGGGTGAACACTGAAGCTTTCTTT
CASSSRRVNTEAFF
>TRBV7-2|TRBJ2-7|TRBD2|once
TGTGCCAGCAGCTTGTCTAGCGGGAGGGCCTACGAGCAGTACTTC
CASSLSSGRAYEQYF
>TRBV7-2|TRBJ2-7|-|-
TGTGCCAGCAGCTTAGCGGGACTCCCGGGGTCGTACTTC
CASSLAGLPGSYF
>TRBV12-3/TRBV12-4|TRBJ2-5|-|many
TGTGCCAGCAGTCCCGGGGTAGACCGAGAGACCCAGTACTTC
CASSPGVDRETQYF
>TRBV27|TRBJ1-6|TRBD1|many
TGTGCCAGCAGTAACATTATCCCCACAGGGGGAGGTTCACCCCTCCACTTT
CASSNIIPTGGGSPLHF
>TRBV5-1|TRBJ2-7|TRBD1|-
TGCGCCAGCAGTTCCGGGACAGGGAAAACCTACGAGCAGTACTTC
CASSSGTGKTYEQYF
>TRBV6-1|TRBJ1-6|-|many
TGTGCCAGCAGTGAAAAAGGCGAGTACTCACCCCTCCACTTT
CASSEKGEYSPLHF
>TRBV24-1|TRBJ2-7|TRBD1|many
TGTGCCACCAGTGATTCCGGGACAGTCTCCTACGAGCAGTACTTC
CATSDSGTVSYEQYF
>TRBV4-3|TRBJ2-7|-|many
TGCGCCAGCAGCCGCACCCGACCCACAGGGTTAGGCGAGCAGTACTTC
CASSRTRPTGLGEQYF
>TRBV12-3/TRBV12-4|TRBJ2-5|TRBD2|many
TGTGCCAACAGTCACGGAGGACTAGCGGGACGCGAGACCCAGTACTTC
CANSHGGLAGRETQYF
>TRBV24-1|TRBJ2-5|-|many
TGTGCCACCAGTGCAAGTGGAGAGACCCAGTACTTC
CATSASGETQYF
>TRBV30|TRBJ2-5|TRBD1|-
TGTGCCACAGGACAGGGTGGAGAGACCCAGTACTTC
CATGQGGETQYF
>TRBV5-1|TRBJ2-2|-|-
TGCGCCAGCAGCTTCGGGAGTATCACCGGGGAGCTGTTTTTT
CASSFGSITGELFF
>TRBV6-1|TRBJ2-7|-|many
TGTGCCAGCAGTGAAGTGGCAGAATCCCCTGGCGAGCAGTACTTC
CASSEVAESPGEQYF
>TRBV6-1|TRBJ1-2|-|many
TGTGCCAGCAGTGCGATAAATGATCGGAGCTACACCTTC
CASSAINDRSYTF
>TRBV7-8|TRBJ2-2|-|-
TGTGCCAGCAGCTTAGAAAGGGTAGAGAACACCGGGGAGCTGTTTTTT
CASSLERVENTGELFF
>TRBV12-3/TRBV12-4|TRBJ1-1|TRBD1|many
TGTGCCAGCAGCGGACAGGTCATTAACACTGAAGCTTTCTTT
CASSGQVINTEAFF
>TRBV6-5|TRBJ1-1|-|few
TGTGCCAGCAGTTACATGCCGAACACTGAAGCTTTCTTT
CASSYMPNTEAFF
>TRBV6-2/TRBV6-3|TRBJ1-1|-|many
TGTGCCAGCAGAGAAGGGGGACCAATGAACACTGAAGCTTTCTTT
CASREGGPMNTEAFF
>TRBV28|TRBJ2-7|TRBD1|-
TGTGCCAGCACCCCCGGGACAGGGGACGGGCAGTACTTC
CASTPGTGDGQYF
>TRBV6-2/TRBV6-3|TRBJ2-7|-|-
TGTGCCAGCAGTTACCGGACAGTCGAGCAGTACTTC
CASSYRTVEQYF
>TRBV3-1|TRBJ1-1|-|few
TGTGCCAGCAGCTCGTACCCGGACGGGGAGAACACTGAAGCTTTCTTT
CASSSYPDGENTEAFF
>TRBV6-2/TRBV6-3|TRBJ1-1|-|once
TGTGCCAGCAGACTAGACAGGTTCACTGAAGCTTTCTTT
CASRLDRFTEAFF